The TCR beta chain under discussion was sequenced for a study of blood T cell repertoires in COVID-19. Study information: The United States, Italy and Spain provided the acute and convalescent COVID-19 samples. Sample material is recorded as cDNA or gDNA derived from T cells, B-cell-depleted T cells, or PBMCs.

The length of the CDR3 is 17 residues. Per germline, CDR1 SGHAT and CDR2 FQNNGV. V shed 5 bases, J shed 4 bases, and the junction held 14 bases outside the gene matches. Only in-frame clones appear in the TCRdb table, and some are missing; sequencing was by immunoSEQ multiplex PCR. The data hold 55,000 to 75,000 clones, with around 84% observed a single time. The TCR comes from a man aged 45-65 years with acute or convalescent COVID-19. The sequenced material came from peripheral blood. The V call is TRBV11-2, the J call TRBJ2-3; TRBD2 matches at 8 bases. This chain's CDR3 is CASSPPSAAGVPDTQYF. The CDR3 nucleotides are TGTGCCAGCAGCCCCCCCTCGGCAGCGGGAGTCCCAGATACGCAGTATTTT.